These 8 T cell receptor beta chains share one sample of origin, sequenced in a study of a mutant IDH1 vaccine in newly diagnosed glioma. Time point: week 5, during vaccination. The study gave 300 ug of mutant IDH1 20-mer peptide per vaccine dose, with topical imiquimod. No cognate antigen is known for these TCRs. Profiled with immunoSEQ multiplex PCR; TCRdb holds only in-frame clones, not every one. The table has around 35,000 clones, about 80% seen once. Sample: PBMCs, taken from a glioma patient whose treatment included an IDH1 peptide vaccine. The receptors stem from a man aged 25-40 years with glioma.

This clone showed up just a few times. CDR3 in amino acids: CATSPDVGSYEQYF. The CDR3 region has the DNA TGTGCCACCAGCCCGGACGTTGGCTCCTACGAGCAGTACTTC. The chain carries TRBV15 and TRBJ2-7; D gene uncertain. Germline V CDR1 and CDR2: LNHNV, YYDKDF (reference sequence). CDR3 length: 14 residues. V was cut by 5 bases and J by 0 bases, with 11 bases left in between.

The rearrangement uses TRBV6-5 and TRBJ2-5; TRBD2 agrees at 9 bases. The junction had 6 bases not matched to a gene; V was cut back by 8 bases and J by 2 bases. The germline V gene encodes CDR1 MNHEY and CDR2 SVGAGI. The CDR3 runs 14 residues. The CDR3 DNA sequence: TGTGCCAGCCGGACTAGCGTGGGGCAAGAGACCCAGTACTTC. It translates to CASRTSVGQETQYF.

The chain combines TRBV4-1 with TRBJ2-3; 7 positions match TRBD1. V lost 2 bases and J lost 2; bases outside the gene matches: 1. The CDR3 has 14 amino acids. CDR1 is MGHRA and CDR2 is YSYEKL in the germline V gene. CDR3 loop: CASSQKGATDTQYF. The CDR3 nucleotides read TGCGCCAGCAGCCAAAAGGGGGCCACAGATACGCAGTATTTT.

This clone showed up just once. The rearrangement joins TRBV5-1 to TRBJ1-1, with TRBD1 matching 8 bases. Germline CDR1 reads SGHRS; CDR2 reads YFSETQ. V was pared by 4 bases and J by 10 bases, with 6 bases of the junction left unmatched. The CDR3 spans 12 residues. The CDR3 is CASSRGQGAAFF. CDR3 bases: TGCGCCAGCAGCCGTGGACAGGGAGCAGCTTTCTTT.

The rearrangement links TRBV5-1 to TRBJ1-6; D gene unclear. Germline V gene lookup returns CDR1 SGHRS and CDR2 YFSETQ. The CDR3 consists of 13 residues. V was cut by 0 bases and J by 7 bases, with 5 bases left in between. The CDR3 DNA is TGCGCCAGCAGCTTGGTTGCGAATTCACCCCTCCACTTT. As protein: CASSLVANSPLHF.

This chain links TRBV14 with TRBJ2-7; D is unresolved. Germline-derived CDR1 and CDR2 are SGHDN and FVKESK. The CDR3 totals 16 residues. V gave up 1 base and J gave up 3 bases, with 16 bases separating them. The CDR3 DNA is TGTGCCAGCAGCCAAGTTCGGGTCTTAGGAAGCTACGAGCAGTACTTC. Its translation is CASSQVRVLGSYEQYF.

This clone appeared a few times. The rearrangement links TRBV11-2 to TRBJ2-2; D may correspond to TRBD1 or TRBD2 (6 bases each). CDR3 length equals 16 residues. Germline CDR1 and CDR2: SGHAT and FQNNGV. Trimming removed 0 bases at V and 5 bases at J, with 13 bases between. CDR3 in DNA: TGTGCCAGCAGCTTAGATCCGGGGGCGCGGACCGGGGAGCTGTTTTTT. Its translation: CASSLDPGARTGELFF.

The rearrangement links TRBV28 to TRBJ2-7; D call uncertain. Germline CDR1 and CDR2: MDHEN and SYDVKM. This CDR3 is 14 amino acids long. Trimming removed 3 bases from V and 1 base from J, with 10 bases in between. Written as DNA, the CDR3 is TGTGCCAGCAGTTTGAGCCAGGCATCCTACGAGCAGTACTTC. It translates to CASSLSQASYEQYF.